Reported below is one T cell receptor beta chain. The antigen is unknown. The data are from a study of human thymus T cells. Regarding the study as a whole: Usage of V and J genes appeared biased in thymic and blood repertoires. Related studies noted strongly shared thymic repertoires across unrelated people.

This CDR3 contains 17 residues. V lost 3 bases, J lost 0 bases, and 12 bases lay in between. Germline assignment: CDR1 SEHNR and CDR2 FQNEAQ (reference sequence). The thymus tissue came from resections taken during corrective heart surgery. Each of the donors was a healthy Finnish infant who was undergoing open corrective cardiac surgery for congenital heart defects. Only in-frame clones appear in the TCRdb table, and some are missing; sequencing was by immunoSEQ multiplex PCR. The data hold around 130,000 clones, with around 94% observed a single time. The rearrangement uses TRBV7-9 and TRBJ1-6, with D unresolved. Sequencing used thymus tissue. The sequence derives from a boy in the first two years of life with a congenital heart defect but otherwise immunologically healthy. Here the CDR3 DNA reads TGTGCCAGCAGCTTTTACGATGCTCACTCCTATAATTCACCCCTCCACTTT. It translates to CASSFYDAHSYNSPLHF.